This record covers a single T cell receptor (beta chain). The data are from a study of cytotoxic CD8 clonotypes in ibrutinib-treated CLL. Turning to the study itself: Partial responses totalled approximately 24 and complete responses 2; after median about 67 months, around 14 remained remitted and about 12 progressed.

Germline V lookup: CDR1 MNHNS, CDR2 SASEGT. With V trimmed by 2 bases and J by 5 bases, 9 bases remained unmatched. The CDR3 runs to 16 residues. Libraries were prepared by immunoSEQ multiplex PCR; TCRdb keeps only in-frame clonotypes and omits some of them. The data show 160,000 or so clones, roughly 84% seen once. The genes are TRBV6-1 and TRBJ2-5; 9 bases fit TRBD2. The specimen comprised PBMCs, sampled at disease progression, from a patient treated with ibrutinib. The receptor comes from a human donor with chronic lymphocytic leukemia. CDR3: CASSEILTSGGETQYF. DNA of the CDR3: TGTGCCAGCAGTGAAATATTGACTAGCGGAGGGGAGACCCAGTACTTC.